The clone carrying this T cell receptor beta chain was seen many times. What it binds is not known. The TCR beta library used iRepertoire HTBI primers with Arm-PCR amplification of CDR3. Original handling: Detected in the samples were roughly 60 TRBV and under 15 TRBJ segments. Each CDR3 protein gets one entry after TCRdb re-called the multiplex PCR reads with MiXCR. V and J calls and clone size were set by TCRdb, not the authors. The sample lists about 660,000 distinct CDR3 sequences, 25% to 35% occurring once. Trimming cost V 7 bases and J 7 bases; bases outside gene matches: 13. CDR3 length: 16 residues. Germline CDR1 MDHEN, CDR2 SYDVKM. As for time point: persistent/refractory GD, antithyroid drugs over 5 years with positive TRAb. With RNA extracted from PBMCs as input, the TCR library was made. The collection involved drawing around 8.5 milliliters of peripheral blood into EDTA tubes. The data were obtained in a study of regulatory T cells in long-lasting Graves disease. General study points: Preferential use of TRBV28, TRBJ1-2 and TRBJ2-5 was seen in persistent disease. New patients shared about a thousand public clonotypes, fewer than the 2,500 to 3,000 shared by persistent patients.

This TCR was recovered from a female donor with Graves disease. Here the sequenced sample was peripheral blood mononuclear cells (PBMCs), taken when the disease was refractory, from a patient treated with antithyroid drugs. This chain connects TRBV28 to TRBJ1-5; the match to TRBD1 covers 10 bases. CDR3 residues: CASIRRTGGWGQPQHF. DNA of the CDR3: TGTGCCAGCATCAGGAGGACAGGGGGTTGGGGGCAGCCCCAGCATTTT.